This T cell receptor beta chain was observed in a study of molecular identifiers for immune sequencing clone quantification. Regarding this clonotype: Its antigen is still unknown.

This CDR3 is 13 amino acids long. The ends were cut back, 2 bases at V and 6 bases at J, with 11 bases in the middle. Per germline, CDR1 SGHDN and CDR2 FVKESK. In the sort, naive CD8 T cells were defined as CD8+CD4-CCR7+CD45RA+. For bulk TCR libraries, previously described methods and listed TCR primers were used. A single record per CDR3 protein comes from TCRdb applying MiXCR to the PCR reads. In the table there are about 630,000 distinct CDR3 sequences, around 25% of which are singletons. Findings of the study overall: Clones carrying above 20 RNA copies accounted for over 99% of effector molecules, under 1% in naive cells.

The sequencing sample was made of naive CD8+ T cells from blood, with Jurkat cell RNA spiked in. Specified subset: FACS-sorted CD8+CD4-CCR7+CD45RA+ naive T cells. The V gene is TRBV14, the J gene TRBJ2-7; the D gene is possibly TRBD2 (5 bases). The TCR sequence derives from a human donor in good health. Some libraries in this study had Jurkat cell RNA spiked in. The CDR3 DNA reads as TGTGCCAGCAGCCAATTACGGGGTTCCGAGCAGTACTTC. Amino acids: CASSQLRGSEQYF.